A single sample gave rise to the 27 T cell receptor beta chains below, sequenced in a study of cytomegalovirus exposure and HLA in healthy donors. The PCR employed 60 Vbeta primers together with 13 Jbeta primers. The assay was immunoSEQ multiplex PCR, and TCRdb's table has in-frame clones only and misses some. This table has 150,000 or so clones, approximately 75% appearing once. The sequenced sample was PBMCs. The receptors originated from a man aged 50 to 59 in good health and CMV-seropositive.

The V and J genes are TRBV29-1 and TRBJ2-7; tentatively, D is TRBD1 (5 bases). Germline lookup yields CDR1 SQVTM and CDR2 ANQGSEA. The CDR3 has 12 residues. Trimming removed 6 bases at V and 0 bases at J, with 9 bases between. CDR3: CSVQGNSYEQYF. CDR3 coding DNA: TGCAGCGTCCAGGGAAACTCCTACGAGCAGTACTTC.

The chain joins TRBV5-4 to TRBJ1-4; the match to TRBD1 covers 8 bases. Looked up from germline, CDR1 is SGHNT and CDR2 is YYREEE (reference sequence). V gave up 2 bases and J gave up 7 bases; unmatched junction bases: 10. The CDR3 totals 16 residues. CDR3 sequence: CASSFSLTGVVEKLFF. Written as DNA, the CDR3 is TGTGCCAGCAGCTTCTCCCTGACAGGGGTTGTTGAAAAACTGTTTTTT.

V usage is TRBV7-2 and J usage is TRBJ1-6; TRBD1 matches at 7 bases. CDR1 is SGHTA, CDR2 FQGNSA, per germline. Losses at the gene ends were 6 bases for V and 3 bases for J; bases not matched to a gene: 5. The CDR3 covers 15 residues. The CDR3 region has the DNA TGTGCCAGCAGTTCAGGGGGTCTCTATAATTCACCCCTCCACTTT. Residues: CASSSGGLYNSPLHF.

A single count supports this clone. The junction departs from the called germline gene at one end, perhaps through a read error. The gene calls are TRBV18 and TRBJ1-5; tentative D call: TRBD1 (5 bases). The CDR3 runs to 14 residues. From germline, CDR1 is KGHSH and CDR2 LQKENI. The CDR3: CASSLDSGNQPQHF. The CDR3, as DNA: TGTGCCAGCTCACTAGACAGTGGCAACCAGCCCCAGCATTTT.

This chain joins TRBV5-1 and TRBJ2-2, with D perhaps matching TRBD1 (6 bases). The CDR3 loop spans 15 amino acids. Trimming removed 0 bases from V and 8 bases from J, with 14 bases in between. Germline CDR1 is SGHRS and CDR2 is YFSETQ. CDR3 nucleotide sequence: TGCGCCAGCAGCTTGGCTCCAATACAGGGAGGGGAGCTGTTTTTT. Translation: CASSLAPIQGGELFF.

This sequence joins TRBV2 and TRBJ1-2; 8 bases line up with TRBD1. Trimming at V came to 4 bases and at J to 7 bases, leaving 8 bases not matched to a gene. This CDR3 has 14 amino acids. Germline CDR1 SNHLY, CDR2 FYNNEI. The CDR3 DNA reads as TGTGCCAGCAGTGTTGTACAGGGGGTGACTGGCTACACCTTC. This gives the protein CASSVVQGVTGYTF.

This rearrangement joins TRBV11-2 to TRBJ1-2, with D unclear. CDR3 length: 15 amino acids. V was cut by 0 bases and J by 4 bases, with 12 bases left in between. Germline V lookup: CDR1 SGHAT, CDR2 FQNNGV. CDR3 sequence: CASSLDSARVYGYTF. As DNA, the CDR3 is TGTGCCAGCAGCTTAGATTCTGCTAGAGTCTATGGCTACACCTTC. The full variable domain, with the rest looked up from reference TRBV11-2 and TRBJ1-2, is EAGVAQSPRYKIIEKRQSVAFWCNPISGHATLYWYQQILGQGPKLLIQFQNNGVVDDSQLPKDRFSAERLKGVDSTLKIQPAKLEDSAVYLCASSLDSARVYGYTFGSGTRLTVV.

The V gene is TRBV7-6, the J gene TRBJ1-4, with 11 bases matching TRBD1. Germline V gene lookup returns CDR1 SGHVS and CDR2 FNYEAQ. The ends lost 5 bases at V and 8 bases at J; junction bases unmatched: 4. The CDR3 sequence is 14 residues long. DNA for the CDR3: TGTGCCAGCAGCCCGGACAGGGGGCAAGAAAAACTGTTTTTT. The encoded protein is CASSPDRGQEKLFF.

V and J are TRBV5-4 and TRBJ2-1; D gene unclear. V lost 4 bases and J 3 bases, leaving 14 bases between the germline ends. CDR1 and CDR2 from the germline V gene are SGHNT and YYREEE (reference sequence). This CDR3 is 15 amino acids long. CDR3 protein: CASSRQFRLYNEQFF. The CDR3 region has the DNA TGTGCCAGCAGCAGGCAGTTCAGGCTCTACAATGAGCAGTTCTTC.

V gene TRBV4-3 combines with J gene TRBJ2-7, with D possibly TRBD1 on 6 matching bases. The V end was cut by 1 base, the J end by 3 bases, with 10 bases between. Germline CDR1 and CDR2: LGHNA and YSLEER. This CDR3 is built from 14 residues. CDR3 protein: CASSQVGRGYEQYF. CDR3 DNA: TGCGCCAGCAGCCAAGTGGGCAGGGGCTACGAGCAGTACTTC.

V usage is TRBV27 and J usage is TRBJ2-7, with TRBD1 matching over 10 bases. The CDR3 is 14 amino acids. Per germline, CDR1 MNHEY and CDR2 SMNVEV (reference sequence). Germline trimming cut 5 bases from V and 6 bases from J; bases unmatched to any gene: 7. The CDR3 protein is CASSLGQGVGEQYF. The CDR3 DNA is TGTGCCAGCAGTCTCGGACAGGGGGTTGGCGAGCAGTACTTC.

This chain connects TRBV28 to TRBJ2-4; possibly TRBD1 for D (6 bases). CDR1 is MDHEN and CDR2 is SYDVKM in the germline V gene. The CDR3 contains 16 residues. V gave up 5 bases and J gave up 0 bases, with 14 bases separating them. The DNA for the CDR3 is TGTGCCAGCAGTCCTACAGGGAGACTAGCCAAAAACATTCAGTACTTC. Amino acid sequence: CASSPTGRLAKNIQYF.

Of note for this clone: At one end, the junction sequence differs from germline, possibly due to a read error. The genes are TRBV5-4 and TRBJ1-1, with 7 bases matching TRBD1. The CDR3 totals 16 residues. Germline values: CDR1 SGHNT, CDR2 YYREEE (reference sequence). The DNA for the CDR3 is TGTACCAGCAGACAGGGCCAGACCACTATGAACACTGAAGCTTTCTTT. It is translated as CTSRQGQTTMNTEAFF.

This sequence joins TRBV15 and TRBJ2-1; D gene uncertain. CDR3 length equals 16 residues. Trimming shortened V by 0 bases and J by 1 base, and 10 bases separated the two germline ends. Per germline, CDR1 LNHNV and CDR2 YYDKDF (reference sequence). The CDR3 protein is CATSRDAELSYNEQFF. The CDR3 bases are TGTGCCACCAGCAGAGATGCGGAGTTATCCTACAATGAGCAGTTCTTC.

The CDR3 loop is CSVAAGVDTEAFF. The CDR3 DNA reads as TGCAGCGTTGCAGCCGGGGTTGACACTGAAGCTTTCTTT. This sequence joins TRBV29-1 and TRBJ1-1; D remains ambiguous. Germline V CDR1 and CDR2: SQVTM, ANQGSEA. Trimming left V 4 bases short and J 3 bases short, with 12 bases between. The CDR3 sequence is 13 residues long.

There are a few counts of this clone. This sequence joins TRBV7-8 and TRBJ2-2, with D maybe TRBD1 (5 bases). Germline V CDR1 and CDR2: SGHVS, FQNEAQ. With 5 bases removed from V and 5 bases from J, the gap between germline ends came to 9 bases. The CDR3 length is 13 residues. CDR3 protein: CASSRSGTGELFF. DNA for the CDR3: TGTGCCAGCAGCCGATCAGGGACCGGGGAGCTGTTTTTT.

The CDR3 reads CASIPSQGVYGYTF. The CDR3 DNA reads TGTGCCAGCATCCCCTCCCAGGGTGTCTATGGCTACACCTTC. V and J are TRBV7-2 and TRBJ1-2, with D possibly being TRBD1 (5 bases). From germline, CDR1 is SGHTA and CDR2 FQGNSA. With 7 bases removed from V and 4 bases from J, the gap between germline ends came to 16 bases. The CDR3 covers 14 residues.

J is TRBJ1-1 and V is TRBV6-6; D possibly corresponds to TRBD1 (6 bases). CDR1 MNHNY and CDR2 SVGAGI come from the germline V gene (reference sequence). The CDR3 runs to 11 residues. The V end was cut by 10 bases, the J end by 8 bases, with 14 bases between. CDR3 sequence: CAIRGKWEAFF. CDR3 nucleotide sequence: TGTGCCATCAGGGGCAAATGGGAAGCTTTCTTT.

The chain has TRBV4-3 and TRBJ2-7; 12 bases are a match to TRBD2. V shed 4 bases, J shed 3 bases, and the junction held 7 bases outside the gene matches. The CDR3 covers 16 residues. Looked up from germline, CDR1 is LGHNA and CDR2 is YSLEER. CDR3 nucleotides: TGCGCCAGCAGCCCGCTGCTAGCGGGGGGGCTCTACGAGCAGTACTTC. It specifies CASSPLLAGGLYEQYF.

The chain uses TRBV25-1 and TRBJ1-1, with D maybe TRBD1 (6 bases). Per the germline V gene, CDR1 is MGHDK and CDR2 is SYGVNS. The ends were cut back, 4 bases at V and 4 bases at J, with 13 bases in the middle. The CDR3 has 14 residues. The CDR3 DNA reads TGTGCCAGCAGTGTTACAGGGAGTACCACTGAAGCTTTCTTT. Protein: CASSVTGSTTEAFF.

This chain links TRBV6-5 with TRBJ1-1; D uncertain. The V end was cut by 6 bases, the J end by 0 bases, with 14 bases between. Germline CDR1 is MNHEY and CDR2 is SVGAGI. The CDR3 length is 15 residues. The CDR3 here is CASRSIFQMNTEAFF. CDR3 in DNA: TGTGCCAGCAGGTCAATCTTCCAGATGAACACTGAAGCTTTCTTT.

V gene TRBV2 combines with J gene TRBJ2-7, with 12 nucleotides matching TRBD2. The J segment lost 5 bases and the V segment lost 7 bases, leaving 12 bases of the junction unmatched. In germline, CDR1 is SNHLY, CDR2 FYNNEI. The CDR3 is made up of 16 amino acids. The CDR3 sequence is CASTKTSGGRANEQYF. CDR3 in DNA: TGTGCCAGCACGAAGACTAGCGGGGGTCGGGCGAACGAGCAGTACTTC.

This clone was counted only a few times. This chain links TRBV27 with TRBJ1-5; D is unresolved. CDR3 length equals 18 residues. V shed 4 bases and J shed 5 bases, with 24 bases lying between them. Germline values: CDR1 MNHEY, CDR2 SMNVEV (reference sequence). CDR3 in DNA: TGTGCCAGCAGTTCGACAACCGGGAGCTTGATCTTGGATCAGCCCCAGCATTTT. Protein sequence: CASSSTTGSLILDQPQHF.

This clone showed up just a few times. The V call is TRBV4-2, the J call TRBJ2-5; unclear D gene. This CDR3 has 14 amino acids. The V and J ends lost 0 bases and 3 bases respectively, with 8 bases between them. CDR1 and CDR2 (germline): LGHNA, YNFKEQ. CDR3: CASSQESRKETQYF. The CDR3 nucleotides are TGTGCCAGCAGCCAAGAGAGCAGGAAAGAGACCCAGTACTTC.

The chain links TRBV5-1 to TRBJ1-5; no firm D call. Germline V gene data show CDR1 as SGHRS and CDR2 as YFSETQ. The CDR3 is 15 residues long. Trimming shortened V by 4 bases and J by 1 base, and 12 bases separated the two germline ends. The CDR3 protein is CASSQTPGSNQPQHF. CDR3 DNA sequence: TGCGCCAGCAGCCAGACACCTGGAAGCAATCAGCCCCAGCATTTT.

This rearrangement joins TRBV10-2 to TRBJ2-3; the D is unclear. The CDR3 consists of 13 residues. Trimming left V 7 bases short and J 1 base short, with 9 bases between. CDR1 and CDR2 (germline): WSHSY, SAAADI. The DNA for the CDR3 is TGCGCCAGCACCACTGGAGGCACAGATACGCAGTATTTT. Translated: CASTTGGTDTQYF.

The chain links TRBV2 to TRBJ1-1, with D unclear. CDR3 length: 12 amino acids. CDR1 SNHLY and CDR2 FYNNEI come from the germline V gene. Trimming left V 5 bases short and J 1 base short, with 5 bases between. This CDR3 reads CASSIQNTEAFF. The CDR3, as DNA: TGTGCCAGCAGTATCCAGAACACTGAAGCTTTCTTT.